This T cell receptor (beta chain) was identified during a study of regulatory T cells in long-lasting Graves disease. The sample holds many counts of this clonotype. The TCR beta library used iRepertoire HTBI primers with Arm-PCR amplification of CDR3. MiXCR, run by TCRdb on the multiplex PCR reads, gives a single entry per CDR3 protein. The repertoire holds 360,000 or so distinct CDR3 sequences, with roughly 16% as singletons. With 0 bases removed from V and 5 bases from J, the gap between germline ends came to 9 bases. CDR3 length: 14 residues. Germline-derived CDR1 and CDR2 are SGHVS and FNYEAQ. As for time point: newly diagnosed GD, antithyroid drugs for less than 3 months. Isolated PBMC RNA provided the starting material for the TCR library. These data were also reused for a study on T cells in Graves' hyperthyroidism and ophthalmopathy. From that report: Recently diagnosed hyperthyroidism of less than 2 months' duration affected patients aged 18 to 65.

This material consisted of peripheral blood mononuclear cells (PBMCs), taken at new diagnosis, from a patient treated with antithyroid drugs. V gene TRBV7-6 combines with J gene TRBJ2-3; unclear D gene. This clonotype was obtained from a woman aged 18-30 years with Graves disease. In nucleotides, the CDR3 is TGTGCCAGCAGCTTAGCGACGGCCCGAGATACGCAGTATTTT. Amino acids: CASSLATARDTQYF.